One and the same sample provided the 31 T cell receptor beta chains below, sequenced in a study of brain metastases from non-small cell lung cancer. Libraries were prepared by immunoSEQ multiplex PCR; TCRdb keeps only in-frame clonotypes and omits some of them. The sample includes about 3,200 clones, 78% of them seen just once. Sequencing used primary lung tumor tissue. The receptors were gathered from a donor aged 40 or over with non-small cell lung cancer.

This clone was counted once. V gene TRBV5-6 combines with J gene TRBJ2-5; tentatively, D is TRBD1 (6 bases). Germline V lookup: CDR1 SGHDT, CDR2 YYEEEE. The V end lost 2 bases, the J end lost 4 bases, and 9 bases lay between the germline ends. The length of the CDR3 is 13 residues. Written as DNA, the CDR3 is TGTGCCAGCAGCTTAATACAGGGAGAGACCCAGTACTTC. It codes for CASSLIQGETQYF.

V and J are TRBV2 and TRBJ2-1, with 9 positions matching TRBD2. V lost 2 bases and J lost 15; bases outside the gene matches: 8. The length of the CDR3 is 13 residues. Germline assignment: CDR1 SNHLY and CDR2 FYNNEI. The CDR3 sequence: CASSESSGKIGFF. The CDR3, as DNA: TGTGCCAGCAGTGAATCTAGCGGGAAAATCGGGTTCTTC.

The V call is TRBV14, the J call TRBJ1-6; D unresolved. The CDR3 is made up of 13 amino acids. V was cut by 4 bases and J by 7 bases, with 8 bases left in between. CDR1 and CDR2 (germline): SGHDN, FVKESK. CDR3 DNA sequence: TGTGCCAGCAGCCGAATACTCAATTCACCCCTCCACTTT. This codes for CASSRILNSPLHF.

As concerns this clone: At one end the junction does not follow the germline gene, possibly because of a read error. This chain links TRBV19 with TRBJ1-1; D is possibly TRBD1 (5 bases). This CDR3 spans 14 amino acids. Germline loops: CDR1 LNHDA, CDR2 SQIVND (reference sequence). The DNA for the CDR3 is TGTGCCAGTAGTCCATCTAGGGGAACCACTGAAACTTTCTTT. It yields the protein CASSPSRGTTETFF.

Worth noting for this clone: A much more abundant neighbour one base away suggests this may be a read error. The chain carries TRBV6-5 and TRBJ1-1; weak D call: TRBD1 (5 bases). This CDR3 has 15 residues. Germline V CDR1 and CDR2: MNHEY, SVGAGI. CDR3 loop: CASSYEGSDSTEVFF. The CDR3 coding sequence is TGTGCCAGCAGTTACGAGGGATCTGACAGCACTGAAGTTTTCTTT.

The table lists this clone with a count of one. The genes are TRBV29-1 and TRBJ1-2; tentative D call: TRBD1 (6 bases). V shed 2 bases and J shed 6 bases, with 19 bases lying between them. Germline V lookup: CDR1 SQVTM, CDR2 ANQGSEA. This CDR3 is built from 15 residues. CDR3 coding DNA: TGCAGCGTTGAATCCTGGGACATCTCTGACGATGGCTACACCTTC. The encoded protein is CSVESWDISDDGYTF.

This chain links TRBV3-1 (or the pseudogene TRBV3-2) with TRBJ1-5; D remains unclear. CDR1 and CDR2 (germline): LGHDT, YNNKEL (reference sequence). The CDR3 runs 13 residues. Between the trimmed V and J ends, which lost 0 bases and 9 bases, there was a span of 9 bases. DNA for the CDR3: TGTGCCAGCAGCCAAGATCGGTTAAGGCCCCAGCATTTT. This sequence encodes CASSQDRLRPQHF.

The chain links TRBV5-1 to TRBJ1-2, with a weak D call TRBD1 (6 bases). The CDR3 loop spans 12 amino acids. The germline V gene has CDR1 SGHRS and CDR2 YFSETQ. V lost 4 bases and J 6 bases, leaving 10 bases between the germline ends. The CDR3 nucleotides read TGCGCCAGCAGCAGAAACAGGGATGGCTACACCTTC. Protein product: CASSRNRDGYTF. The whole variable domain, filled in from reference TRBV5-1 and TRBJ1-2, reads KAGVTQTPRYLIKTRGQQVTLSCSPISGHRSVSWYQQTPGQGLQFLFEYFSETQRNKGNFPGRFSGRQFSNSRSEMNVSTLELGDSALYLCASSRNRDGYTFGSGTRLTVV.

In the case of this clone: Other nucleotide sequences in the sample specify the same CDR3. This CDR3 reads CASSVTGGLYNEQFF. The CDR3 nucleotides read TGTGCCAGCAGCGTGACAGGGGGCCTTTACAATGAGCAGTTCTTC. This sequence joins TRBV6-5 and TRBJ2-1; TRBD1 aligns across 10 bases. The CDR3 runs to 15 residues. Trimming took 6 bases from V and 4 from J; bases not matched to a gene: 6. CDR1 and CDR2 (germline): MNHEY, SVGAGI.

This rearrangement joins TRBV18 to TRBJ2-3, with D unresolved. The CDR3 length is 15 residues. V lost 5 bases and J 1 base, leaving 13 bases between the germline ends. CDR1 is KGHSH, CDR2 LQKENI, per germline. CDR3 region: CASSRRTDGTDTQYF. The CDR3 region has the DNA TGTGCCAGCTCAAGAAGGACGGATGGCACAGATACGCAGTATTTT.

This clone was counted a single time. The chain joins TRBV30 to TRBJ1-5, with no clear D. Germline CDR1 is GTSNPN and CDR2 is SVGIG (reference sequence). Trimming cost V 2 bases and J 0 bases, with 8 bases left between them. This CDR3 has 14 residues. The CDR3 DNA reads as TGTGCCTGGAGTCGGCGGGGTAGCAATCAGCCCCAGCATTTT. Translation: CAWSRRGSNQPQHF. Full variable domain (outside the CDR3, taken from reference TRBV30 and TRBJ1-5): SQTIHQWPATLVQPVGSPLSLECTVEGTSNPNLYWYRQAAGRGLQLLFYSVGIGQISSEVPQNLSASRPQDRQFILSSKKLLLSDSGFYLCAWSRRGSNQPQHFGDGTRLSIL.

Comment on this clone: This may come from a read error, since a much larger clone is one base off. The chain carries TRBV20-1 and TRBJ2-7, with D uncertain. The germline gives CDR1 DFQATT, CDR2 SNEGSKA (reference sequence). This CDR3 comprises 11 residues. V was shortened by 5 bases and J by 7 bases, with 12 bases between the two germline ends. CDR3 bases: TGCAGTGCTCTGGAGCGAGGTGAGCAGTACTTC. Amino acid sequence: CSALERGEQYF.

The rearrangement links TRBV19 to TRBJ1-6, with TRBD1 as a possible D gene (6 bases). Germline CDR1 and CDR2: LNHDA and SQIVND (reference sequence). Trimming pared 10 bases from V and 7 bases from J, leaving 17 bases between. CDR3 size: 14 residues. The CDR3 spells CATGPGAGNSPLHF. CDR3 DNA: TGTGCCACCGGACCAGGGGCAGGGAATTCACCCCTCCACTTT.

The chain has TRBV5-4 and TRBJ2-1; 11 bases line up with TRBD2. Germline V CDR1 and CDR2: SGHNT, YYREEE (reference sequence). The CDR3 covers 18 residues. J gave up 0 bases and V 0 bases, and 5 bases lay outside the gene matches. The CDR3 DNA reads as TGTGCCAGCAGCTTGGGACTAGCGGGGACGAGCTCCTACAATGAGCAGTTCTTC. Protein sequence: CASSLGLAGTSSYNEQFF.

The V call is TRBV7-9, the J call TRBJ1-3; 9 positions agree with TRBD1. CDR1 SEHNR and CDR2 FQNEAQ come from the germline V gene (reference sequence). V dropped 4 bases and J dropped 3; count of bases not matched to a gene: 10. The CDR3 covers 17 residues. CDR3 sequence: CASSSTLQTGGGNTIYF. CDR3 in DNA: TGTGCCAGCAGCTCAACCCTACAGACAGGGGGTGGAAACACCATATATTTT.

V is TRBV6-1 and J is TRBJ1-5, with D unclear. Germline V gives CDR1 MNHNS, CDR2 SASEGT. Trimming shortened V by 2 bases and J by 0 bases, and 17 bases separated the two germline ends. The CDR3 sequence is 18 residues long. CDR3 sequence (DNA): TGTGCCAGCAGTGAATTCGGGGAGGAAAGCTATAGCAATCAGCCCCAGCATTTT. Translating gives CASSEFGEESYSNQPQHF.

This clone was recorded a few times. The rearrangement links TRBV5-8 to TRBJ1-6; D is ambiguous. The CDR3 totals 14 residues. Germline loops: CDR1 SGHTS, CDR2 YDEGEE. Trimming took off 0 bases at V and 7 bases at J, with 8 bases between the two ends. This chain's CDR3 is CASSLVWFNSPLHF. CDR3 coding DNA: TGTGCCAGCAGCTTGGTCTGGTTCAATTCACCCCTCCACTTT. The entire variable domain, with the rest obtained from reference TRBV5-8 and TRBJ1-6, is as follows: EAGVTQSPTHLIKTRGQQATLRCSPISGHTSVYWYQQALGLGLQFLLWYDEGEERNRGNFPPRFSGRQFPNYSSELNVNALELEDSALYLCASSLVWFNSPLHFGNGTRLTVT.

This clone occurred once. The rearrangement uses TRBV21-1 and TRBJ2-3; the D segment call TRBD2 is taken from the table without a DNA check. TRBV21-1 is classified as a pseudogene. CDR3 length: 22 residues. The CDR3 nucleotides are TGTGCCAGCAGAAGGACTCATGGCCACCGGAGGACTAGCGGGGGGGAAACAGATACGCAGTATTTT. Its protein product is CASRRTHGHRRTSGGETDTQYF.

This clone is large (0.1 to 1%) in the sample. The sample carries other DNA sequences with the same CDR3. The V call is TRBV10-1, the J call TRBJ2-7; possibly TRBD1 for D (5 bases). The V end was cut by 3 bases, the J end by 3 bases, with 15 bases between. Germline CDR1 is WNHNN and CDR2 is SYGVQD (reference sequence). The CDR3 length is 15 residues. The CDR3 bases are TGCGCCAGCAGTGAAGGGGCCGACACTAACTACGAGCAGTACTTC. This translates into CASSEGADTNYEQYF.

V and J are TRBV6-6 and TRBJ2-1; 7 bases agree with TRBD1. Unmatched junction bases numbered 4, after V lost 8 bases and J lost 0 bases. Germline CDR1 and CDR2: MNHNY and SVGAGI (reference sequence). This CDR3 has 14 amino acids. In nucleotides, the CDR3 is TGTGCCAGCGGACAGGAGAGCTCCTACAATGAGCAGTTCTTC. It encodes CASGQESSYNEQFF.

V gene TRBV5-6 combines with J gene TRBJ1-5; D is perhaps TRBD1 (5 bases). There are 14 residues in the CDR3. Trimming stripped 2 bases from V and 3 bases from J, with 9 bases between. Germline V gene sequence: CDR1 SGHDT, CDR2 YYEEEE. This CDR3 reads CASSLRGYNQPQHF. The CDR3 bases are TGTGCCAGCAGCTTAAGGGGTTACAATCAGCCCCAGCATTTT.

This clone turned up a few times. For the CDR3, the DNA is TGTGCCAGCAGTGGTGGAGAGAACACTGAAGCTTTCTTT. This codes for CASSGGENTEAFF. The chain combines TRBV2 with TRBJ1-1; D ambiguous. The CDR3 loop spans 13 amino acids. The V gene's germline CDR1 is SNHLY and CDR2 FYNNEI. Trimming removed 4 bases at V and 1 base at J, with 7 bases between.

On this clone itself: This same CDR3 is encoded by further DNA sequences in the sample. This chain uses TRBV15 with TRBJ2-2, with D perhaps TRBD1 or TRBD2 (5 bases each). Trimming left V 5 bases short and J 4 bases short, with 14 bases between. From germline, CDR1 is LNHNV and CDR2 YYDKDF (reference sequence). The CDR3 is made up of 15 amino acids. CDR3 protein: CATSVEGEFTGELFF. The CDR3, as DNA: TGTGCCACCAGCGTCGAAGGGGAGTTCACCGGGGAGCTGTTTTTT.

The chain has TRBV7-8 and TRBJ2-7; D is possibly TRBD1 (6 bases). The CDR3 is made up of 14 amino acids. Per germline, CDR1 SGHVS and CDR2 FQNEAQ. The germline V and J ends were trimmed by 1 base and 6 bases, with 13 bases remaining between them. CDR3: CASSLGAGEVEQYF. The CDR3 DNA reads as TGTGCCAGCAGCTTAGGGGCAGGGGAAGTCGAGCAGTACTTC.

The chain has TRBV3-1 (or the pseudogene TRBV3-2) and TRBJ2-5, with D unclear. The V gene lost 1 base and the J gene lost 5 bases, with 14 bases spanning the gap. Germline lookup yields CDR1 LGHDT and CDR2 YNNKEL (reference sequence). There are 15 residues in the CDR3. This CDR3 reads CASSQVSGSLETQYF. In nucleotides, the CDR3 is TGTGCCAGCAGCCAAGTATCGGGTAGCTTGGAGACCCAGTACTTC.

The chain joins TRBV3-1 (or the pseudogene TRBV3-2) to TRBJ2-3; possible D gene TRBD1, 5 bases. This CDR3 spans 16 amino acids. V lost 4 bases, J lost 2 bases, and 16 bases lay in between. Per the germline V gene, CDR1 is LGHDT and CDR2 is YNNKEL (reference sequence). CDR3 coding DNA: TGTGCCAGCAGCCTTACGCAGACAGATTCCACAGATACGCAGTATTTT. This encodes CASSLTQTDSTDTQYF.

This CDR3 reads CASSLVWGRALDTQYF. The CDR3 DNA sequence: TGTGCCAGCAGCTTAGTGTGGGGCAGGGCACTGGATACGCAGTATTTT. This chain links TRBV7-9 with TRBJ2-3; the D gene is possibly TRBD1 (5 bases). The CDR3 spans 16 residues. V gave up 1 base and J gave up 6 bases, with 17 bases separating them. Germline assignment: CDR1 SEHNR and CDR2 FQNEAQ (reference sequence). Supplemented by reference TRBV7-9 and TRBJ2-3, the full variable domain reads DTGVSQNPRHKITKRGQNVTFRCDPISEHNRLYWYRQTLGQGPEFLTYFQNEAQLEKSRLLSDRFSAERPKGSFSTLEIQRTEQGDSAMYLCASSLVWGRALDTQYFGPGTRLTVL.

The chain recombines TRBV7-9 with TRBJ2-7; D is uncertain. The CDR3 runs to 13 residues. In germline, CDR1 is SEHNR, CDR2 FQNEAQ (reference sequence). Between the trimmed V and J ends, which lost 2 bases and 2 bases, there was a span of 7 bases. The chain's CDR3 is CASSLSATYEQYF. The CDR3 DNA reads as TGTGCCAGCAGCTTATCCGCGACCTACGAGCAGTACTTC. Variable domain in full (rest from reference TRBV7-9 and TRBJ2-7): DTGVSQNPRHKITKRGQNVTFRCDPISEHNRLYWYRQTLGQGPEFLTYFQNEAQLEKSRLLSDRFSAERPKGSFSTLEIQRTEQGDSAMYLCASSLSATYEQYFGPGTRLTVT.

The chain carries TRBV5-6 and TRBJ1-6; TRBD1 agrees at 7 bases. After removal of 3 bases from V and 7 bases from J, the junction contained 7 bases not matched to a gene. Germline CDR1 reads SGHDT; CDR2 reads YYEEEE. The CDR3 has 15 amino acids. CDR3 nucleotides: TGTGCCAGCAGCTCACAGGGGTTTCGGAATTCACCCCTCCACTTT. Its protein product is CASSSQGFRNSPLHF. Based on the CDR3 plus reference TRBV5-6 and TRBJ1-6, the full variable domain is DAGVTQSPTHLIKTRGQQVTLRCSPKSGHDTVSWYQQALGQGPQFIFQYYEEEERQRGNFPDRFSGHQFPNYSSELNVNALLLGDSALYLCASSSQGFRNSPLHFGNGTRLTVT.

Comments on this clone: A much larger clone is a single base away; this may be a read error. This chain uses TRBV28 with TRBJ1-5; D ambiguous. CDR3 length: 14 amino acids. V shed 4 bases and J shed 11 bases, with 18 bases lying between them. CDR1 is MDHEN, CDR2 SYDVKM, per germline. CDR3 in DNA: TGTGCCAGCAGTTGGACTGCGGAAGGGCAGTCCCAGCATTTT. Translation gives CASSWTAEGQSQHF. Supplemented by reference TRBV28 and TRBJ1-5, the full variable domain reads DVKVTQSSRYLVKRTGEKVFLECVQDMDHENMFWYRQDPGLGLRLIYFSYDVKMKEKGDIPEGYSVSREKKERFSLILESASTNQTSMYLCASSWTAEGQSQHFGDGTRLSIL.

The V call is TRBV18, the J call TRBJ2-7; D is uncertain. CDR1 and CDR2 (germline): KGHSH, LQKENI. The CDR3 is 12 amino acids. Trimming cost V 3 bases and J 0 bases, with 3 bases left between them. The CDR3 bases are TGTGCCAGCTCACCTAGCTCCTACGAGCAGTACTTC. Its protein product is CASSPSSYEQYF.